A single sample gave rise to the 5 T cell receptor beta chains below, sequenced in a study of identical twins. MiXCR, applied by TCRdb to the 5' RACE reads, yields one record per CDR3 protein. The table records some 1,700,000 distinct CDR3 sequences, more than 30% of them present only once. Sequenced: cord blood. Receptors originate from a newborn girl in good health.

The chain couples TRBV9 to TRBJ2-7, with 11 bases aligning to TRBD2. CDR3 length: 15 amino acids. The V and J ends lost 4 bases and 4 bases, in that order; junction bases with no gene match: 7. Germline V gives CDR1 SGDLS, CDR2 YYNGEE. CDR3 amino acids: CASSSTSGGVYEQYF. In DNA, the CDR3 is TGTGCCAGCAGCTCTACTAGCGGGGGCGTGTACGAGCAGTACTTC.

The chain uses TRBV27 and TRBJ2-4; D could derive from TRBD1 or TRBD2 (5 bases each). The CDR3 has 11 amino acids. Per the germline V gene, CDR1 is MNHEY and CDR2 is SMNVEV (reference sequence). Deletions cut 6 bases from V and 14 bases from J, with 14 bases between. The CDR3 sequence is CASSLGGNEYF. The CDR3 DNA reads TGTGCCAGCAGCCTTGGGGGAAACGAGTACTTC.

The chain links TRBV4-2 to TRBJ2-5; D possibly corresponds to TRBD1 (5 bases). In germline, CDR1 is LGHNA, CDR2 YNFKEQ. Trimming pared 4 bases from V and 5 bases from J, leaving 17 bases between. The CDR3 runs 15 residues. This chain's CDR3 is CASSPMTGQFETQYF. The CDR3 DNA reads TGTGCCAGCAGCCCGATGACCGGACAATTTGAGACCCAGTACTTC.

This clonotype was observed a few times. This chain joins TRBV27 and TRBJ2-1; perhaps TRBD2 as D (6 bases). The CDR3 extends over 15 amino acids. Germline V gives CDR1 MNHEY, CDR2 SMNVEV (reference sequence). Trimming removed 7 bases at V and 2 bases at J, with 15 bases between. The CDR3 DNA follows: TGTGCCAGCACCTCTTATGCGGGAACCTACAATGAGCAGTTCTTC. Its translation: CASTSYAGTYNEQFF.

CDR3 sequence (DNA): TGCAGTGCTAGCGGCCCGGGTTCAGGGACTAGGGGCTACACCTTC. Its translation: CSASGPGSGTRGYTF. This rearrangement joins TRBV20-1 to TRBJ1-2; the D gene is possibly TRBD1 (5 bases). This CDR3 spans 15 amino acids. In germline, CDR1 is DFQATT, CDR2 SNEGSKA (reference sequence). Trimming removed 3 bases from V and 8 bases from J, with 22 bases in between.